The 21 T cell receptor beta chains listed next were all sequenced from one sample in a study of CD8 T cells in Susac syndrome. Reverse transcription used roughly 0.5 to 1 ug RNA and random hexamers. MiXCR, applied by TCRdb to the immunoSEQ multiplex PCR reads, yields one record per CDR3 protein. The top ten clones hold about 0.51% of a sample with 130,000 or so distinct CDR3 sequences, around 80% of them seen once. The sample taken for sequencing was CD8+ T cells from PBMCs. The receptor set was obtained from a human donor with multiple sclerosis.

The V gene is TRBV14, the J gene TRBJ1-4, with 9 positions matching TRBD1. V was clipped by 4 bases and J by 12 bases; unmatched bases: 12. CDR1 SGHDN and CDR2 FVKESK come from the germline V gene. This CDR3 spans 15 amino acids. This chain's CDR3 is CASSRTGTGIRELFF. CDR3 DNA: TGTGCCAGCAGCCGGACTGGGACAGGGATCAGGGAACTGTTTTTT.

CDR3 amino acids: CATGSSGGYTF. In nucleotides, the CDR3 is TGTGCCACAGGTTCTTCGGGGGGCTACACCTTC. The chain uses TRBV24-1 and TRBJ1-2; D is unclear. Germline CDR1 reads KGHDR; CDR2 reads SFDVKD. Trimming took off 10 bases at V and 8 bases at J, with 13 bases between the two ends. The CDR3 sequence is 11 residues long.

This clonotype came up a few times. The CDR3 protein is CASSLPRTGYYEQYF. The CDR3 nucleotides read TGTGCCAGCAGCTTACCCAGGACAGGGTACTACGAGCAGTACTTC. J is TRBJ2-7 and V is TRBV7-2; 8 bases are shared with TRBD1. There are 15 residues in the CDR3. The V segment lost 2 bases and the J segment 3 bases; nucleotides outside the gene matches: 6. Germline V CDR1 and CDR2: SGHTA, FQGNSA.

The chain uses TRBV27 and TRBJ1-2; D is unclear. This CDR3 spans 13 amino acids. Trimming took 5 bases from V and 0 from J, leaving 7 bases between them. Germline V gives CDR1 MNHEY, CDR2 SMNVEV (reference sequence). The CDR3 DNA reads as TGTGCCAGCAGTCTGACACCTAACTATGGCTACACCTTC. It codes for CASSLTPNYGYTF.

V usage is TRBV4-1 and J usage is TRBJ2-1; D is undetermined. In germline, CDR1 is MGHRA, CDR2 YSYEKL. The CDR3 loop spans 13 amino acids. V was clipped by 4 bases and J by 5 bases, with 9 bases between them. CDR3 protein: CASSLGLHNEQFF. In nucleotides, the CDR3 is TGCGCCAGCAGCCTCGGGCTTCACAATGAGCAGTTCTTC.

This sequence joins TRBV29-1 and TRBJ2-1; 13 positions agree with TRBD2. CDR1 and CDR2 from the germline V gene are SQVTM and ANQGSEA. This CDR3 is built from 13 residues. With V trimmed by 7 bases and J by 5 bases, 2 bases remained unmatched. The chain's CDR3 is CSGGLAGDNEQFF. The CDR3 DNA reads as TGCAGCGGTGGACTAGCGGGGGACAATGAGCAGTTCTTC.

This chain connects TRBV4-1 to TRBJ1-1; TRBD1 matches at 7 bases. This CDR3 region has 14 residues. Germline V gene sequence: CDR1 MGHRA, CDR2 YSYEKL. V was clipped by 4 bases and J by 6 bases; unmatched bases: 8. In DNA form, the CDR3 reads TGCGCCAGCAGCCCAGGGGGGGCTTCGTCTGAAGCTTTCTTT. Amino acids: CASSPGGASSEAFF.

The CDR3 coding sequence is TGTGCCACCGCTGGATTGGGACAGGGGTACCAAGAGACCCAGTACTTC. Protein sequence: CATAGLGQGYQETQYF. The V gene is TRBV6-2 or TRBV6-3, the J gene TRBJ2-5, with TRBD1 matching over 10 bases. The CDR3 is 16 residues long. J gave up 0 bases and V 10 bases, and 11 bases lay outside the gene matches. The germline CDR1 and CDR2 sequences are MNHEY and SVGEGT.

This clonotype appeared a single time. The CDR3 DNA is TGTGCCAGCAGCGTAGGGAGCTCTTCCGCAGATACGCAGTATTTT. Protein product: CASSVGSSSADTQYF. The chain is built from TRBV9 and TRBJ2-3; no firm D call. V was pared by 0 bases and J by 4 bases, with 12 bases between. Germline assignment: CDR1 SGDLS and CDR2 YYNGEE. The CDR3 is made up of 15 amino acids.

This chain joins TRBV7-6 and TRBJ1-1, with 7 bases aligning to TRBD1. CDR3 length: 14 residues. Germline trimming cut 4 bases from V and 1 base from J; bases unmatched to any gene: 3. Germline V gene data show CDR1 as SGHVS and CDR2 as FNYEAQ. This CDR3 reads CASSSRGSNTEAFF. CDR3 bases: TGTGCCAGCAGCTCCAGGGGGTCGAACACTGAAGCTTTCTTT.

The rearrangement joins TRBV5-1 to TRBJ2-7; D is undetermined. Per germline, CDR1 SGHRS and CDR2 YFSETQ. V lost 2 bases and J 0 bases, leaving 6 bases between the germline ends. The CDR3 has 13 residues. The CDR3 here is CASSLDASYEQYF. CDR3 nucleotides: TGCGCCAGCAGCTTAGACGCCTCCTACGAGCAGTACTTC.

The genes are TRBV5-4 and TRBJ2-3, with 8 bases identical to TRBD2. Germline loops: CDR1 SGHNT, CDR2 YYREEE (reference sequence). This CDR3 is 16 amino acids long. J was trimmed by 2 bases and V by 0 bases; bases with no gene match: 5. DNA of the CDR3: TGTGCCAGCAGCTTGGAGGCGGGAGGAGTCACAGATACGCAGTATTTT. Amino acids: CASSLEAGGVTDTQYF.

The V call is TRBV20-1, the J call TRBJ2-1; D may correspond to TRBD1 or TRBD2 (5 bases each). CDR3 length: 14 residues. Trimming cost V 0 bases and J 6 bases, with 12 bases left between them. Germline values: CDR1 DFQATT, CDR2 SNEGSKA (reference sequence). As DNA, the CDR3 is TGCAGTGCTAGAGACCCGGGACCCACCAATGAGCAGTTCTTC. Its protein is CSARDPGPTNEQFF.

CDR3 region: CAWNFPPGEAFF. The DNA of the CDR3 is TGTGCCTGGAACTTTCCCCCGGGGGAAGCTTTCTTT. The chain couples TRBV30 to TRBJ1-1; D ambiguous. CDR3 length: 12 residues. Trimming took off 4 bases at V and 8 bases at J, with 14 bases between the two ends. CDR1 is GTSNPN, CDR2 SVGIG, per germline (reference sequence). Combining the CDR3 with reference TRBV30 and TRBJ1-1 gives the whole variable domain SQTIHQWPATLVQPVGSPLSLECTVEGTSNPNLYWYRQAAGRGLQLLFYSVGIGQISSEVPQNLSASRPQDRQFILSSKKLLLSDSGFYLCAWNFPPGEAFFGQGTRLTVV.

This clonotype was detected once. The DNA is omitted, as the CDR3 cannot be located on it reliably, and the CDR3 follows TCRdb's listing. CDR3 amino acids: CASSFWTRPYEQYV. The gene calls are TRBV5-6 and TRBJ2-7; the listed D gene, TRBD1, was not tested against the DNA. Counting both end residues, the CDR3 totals 14 amino acids. Per the germline V gene, CDR1 is SGHDT and CDR2 is YYEEEE.

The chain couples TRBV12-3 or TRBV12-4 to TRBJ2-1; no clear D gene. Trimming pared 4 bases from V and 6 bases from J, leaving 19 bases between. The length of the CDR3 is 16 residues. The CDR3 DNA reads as TGTGCCAGCAGTTCTTCCTCGGAGAGAACATCCAATGAGCAGTTCTTC. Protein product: CASSSSSERTSNEQFF.

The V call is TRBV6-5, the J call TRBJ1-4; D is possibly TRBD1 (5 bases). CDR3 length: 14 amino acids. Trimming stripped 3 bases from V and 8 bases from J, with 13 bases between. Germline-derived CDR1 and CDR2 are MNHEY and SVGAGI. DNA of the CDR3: TGTGCCAGCAGTTATAGAGGGGCCGGGGAAAAACTGTTTTTT. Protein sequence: CASSYRGAGEKLFF.

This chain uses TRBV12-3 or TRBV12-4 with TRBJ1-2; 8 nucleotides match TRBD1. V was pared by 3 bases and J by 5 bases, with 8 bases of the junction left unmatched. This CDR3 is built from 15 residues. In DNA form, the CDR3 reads TGTGCCAGCAGTTTCGGGACAGGACCCCTTTATGGCTACACCTTC. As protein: CASSFGTGPLYGYTF.

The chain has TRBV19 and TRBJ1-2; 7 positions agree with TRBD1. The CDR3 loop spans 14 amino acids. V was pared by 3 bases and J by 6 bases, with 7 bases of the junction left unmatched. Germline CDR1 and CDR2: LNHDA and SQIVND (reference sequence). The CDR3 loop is CASSIGQGVDGYTF. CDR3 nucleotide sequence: TGTGCCAGTAGTATTGGGCAGGGGGTTGATGGCTACACCTTC.

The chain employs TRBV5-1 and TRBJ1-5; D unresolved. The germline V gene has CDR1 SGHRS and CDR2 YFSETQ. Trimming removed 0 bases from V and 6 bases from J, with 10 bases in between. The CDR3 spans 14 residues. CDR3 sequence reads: CASSLGGRSQPQHF. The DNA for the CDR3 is TGCGCCAGCAGCTTGGGAGGTCGGAGTCAGCCCCAGCATTTT.

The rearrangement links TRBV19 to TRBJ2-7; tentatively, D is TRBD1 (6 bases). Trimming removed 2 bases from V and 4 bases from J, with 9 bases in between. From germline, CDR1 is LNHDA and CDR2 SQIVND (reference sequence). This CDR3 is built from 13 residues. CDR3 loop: CASSITTGYEQYV. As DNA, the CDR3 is TGTGCCAGTAGTATAACTACAGGGTACGAGCAGTACGTC.